A selection of T cell receptor beta chains follows, all from one sample in a study of blood T cell repertoires in COVID-19. The protocol was immunoSEQ multiplex PCR, while the TCRdb copy is restricted to in-frame clones and leaves out a portion. The sample carries about 400,000 clones, just under 90% recorded once. The sequenced sample consisted of PBMCs or T cells enriched from blood (not recorded which). The receptors stem from a woman between 45 and 65 years old who had recovered from COVID-19. CDR3s include the opening cysteine and the closing phenylalanine or tryptophan. The order of the fields is V gene, clone size, J gene, D gene, CDR3 protein, CDR3 DNA. The D gene is left open where the match is weak. Size tells how often a clone was seen (once, few, many) or the class of an expanded clone, and some rows leave it out.

TRBV15,NA,TRBJ2-7,NA,CATSRVQGEKYF,TGTGCCACCAGCAGAGTCCAGGGTGAGAAGTACTTC
TRBV9,NA,TRBJ1-2,NA,CASSPRAEPTNYGYTF,TGTGCCAGCAGCCCCCGCGCGGAACCGACTAACTATGGCTACACCTTC
TRBV2,NA,TRBJ2-6,NA,CASSSQGSGANVLTF,TGTGCCAGCAGCTCCCAGGGGAGTGGGGCCAACGTCCTGACTTTC
TRBV7-2,NA,TRBJ1-6,NA,CASSPILGNSPLHF,TGTGCCAGCAGCCCCATTCTCGGTAATTCACCCCTCCACTTT
TRBV2,NA,TRBJ2-3,TRBD2,CASSEGRGGRTDTQYF,TGTGCCAGCAGTGAAGGGCGGGGGGGTCGCACAGATACGCAGTATTTT
TRBV7-9,NA,TRBJ1-6,NA,CAPKGGYNSPLHF,TGTGCCCCCAAAGGAGGGTATAATTCACCCCTCCACTTT
TRBV12-3/TRBV12-4,NA,TRBJ2-1,TRBD2,CASSVLAVRFF,TGTGCCAGCAGTGTTCTAGCGGTACGGTTCTTC
TRBV4-1,NA,TRBJ2-7,TRBD2,CASSQEGLAGGPHEQYF,TGCGCCAGCAGCCAAGAGGGACTAGCGGGGGGCCCGCACGAGCAGTACTTC
TRBV30,NA,TRBJ1-1,TRBD1,CAWSITGVGSTEAFF,TGTGCCTGGAGTATAACAGGGGTCGGTAGCACTGAAGCTTTCTTT
TRBV12-3/TRBV12-4,few,TRBJ2-3,NA,CASSSRDTQYF,TGTGCCAGCAGTTCGCGTGATACGCAGTATTTT
TRBV7-2,NA,TRBJ2-1,NA,CASSLLGVRDNEQFF,TGTGCCAGCAGCCTCCTAGGGGTCCGGGACAATGAGCAGTTCTTC
TRBV27,NA,TRBJ1-2,NA,CASSLPSGLGYTF,TGTGCCAGCAGTCTTCCCTCCGGTCTTGGCTACACCTTC
TRBV11-2,NA,TRBJ2-7,NA,CASRRLGYEQYF,TGTGCCAGCAGGCGACTTGGCTACGAGCAGTACTTC
TRBV13,NA,TRBJ2-5,TRBD2,CASSLGPVAGTSRTQYF,TGTGCCAGCAGCTTAGGCCCGGTAGCGGGGACCTCTCGGACCCAGTACTTC
TRBV7-2,NA,TRBJ2-5,TRBD2,CASSFSGRTQETQYF,TGTGCCAGCAGCTTTAGCGGGAGAACCCAAGAGACCCAGTACTTC
TRBV5-1,NA,TRBJ2-5,TRBD2,CASSGAGGLLETQYF,TGCGCCAGCAGCGGAGCGGGGGGGCTTTTAGAGACCCAGTACTTC
TRBV27,NA,TRBJ2-2,NA,CASSSSRDIYTGELFF,TGTGCCAGCAGCTCCTCCCGGGACATATACACCGGGGAGCTGTTTTTT
TRBV5-8,NA,TRBJ1-1,TRBD1,CASSRRTGVNTEAFF,TGTGCCAGCAGTCGTCGGACAGGGGTGAACACTGAAGCTTTCTTT
TRBV10-1,NA,TRBJ2-5,TRBD1,CASSGGGGETQYF,TGCGCCAGCAGTGGAGGGGGCGGAGAGACCCAGTACTTC
TRBV2,NA,TRBJ1-2,NA,CASSRQDYGYTF,TGTGCCAGCAGTAGACAGGACTATGGCTACACCTTC
TRBV18,NA,TRBJ2-3,TRBD1,CASSPQQGMSPDTQYF,TGTGCCAGCTCACCGCAACAGGGGATGTCACCAGATACGCAGTATTTT
TRBV6-4,few,TRBJ2-1,NA,CASSESPSGEQFF,TGTGCCAGCAGTGAAAGTCCTAGTGGTGAGCAGTTCTTC
TRBV27,once,TRBJ1-1,NA,CASSRQGTEAFF,TGTGCCAGCAGTAGGCAGGGCACTGAAGCTTTCTTT
TRBV10-1,few,TRBJ1-5,TRBD1,CASRHYRGSNQPQHF,TGCGCCAGCAGGCACTACAGGGGAAGCAATCAGCCCCAGCATTTT
TRBV28,NA,TRBJ1-1,TRBD1,CASRPGQAGEAFF,TGTGCCAGCAGACCGGGACAGGCAGGTGAAGCTTTCTTT
TRBV7-9,once,TRBJ1-1,TRBD1,CASSRVRGQGVNTEAFF,TGTGCCAGCAGTCGAGTTCGGGGACAGGGGGTTAACACTGAAGCTTTCTTT
TRBV7-9,once,TRBJ1-3,NA,CASSLDLGNTIYF,TGTGCCAGCAGCTTAGACTTAGGAAACACCATATATTTT
TRBV4-2,NA,TRBJ1-4,TRBD1,CASSTPGQGNEKLFF,TGTGCCAGCAGCACACCGGGACAGGGGAATGAAAAACTGTTTTTT
TRBV18,NA,TRBJ1-3,TRBD1,CASSLDRGPGNTIYF,TGTGCCAGCTCACTGGACAGGGGGCCTGGAAACACCATATATTTT
TRBV7-2,NA,TRBJ1-3,TRBD1,CASSLEGGFGNTIYF,TGTGCCAGCAGCTTAGAAGGGGGCTTTGGAAACACCATATATTTT
TRBV12-3/TRBV12-4,NA,TRBJ2-1,NA,CASILRERNEQFF,TGTGCCAGCATCCTAAGGGAGCGAAATGAGCAGTTCTTC
TRBV7-2,NA,TRBJ1-3,TRBD1,CASSLVGTGAGNTIYF,TGTGCCAGCAGCTTAGTGGGGACAGGCGCGGGAAACACCATATATTTT
TRBV19,NA,TRBJ1-5,NA,CASITGEGNQPQHF,TGTGCCAGTATAACAGGCGAGGGCAATCAGCCCCAGCATTTT
TRBV2,NA,TRBJ2-3,NA,CASSPSTGQSTDTQYF,TGTGCCAGCAGTCCTAGCACGGGACAAAGCACAGATACGCAGTATTTT